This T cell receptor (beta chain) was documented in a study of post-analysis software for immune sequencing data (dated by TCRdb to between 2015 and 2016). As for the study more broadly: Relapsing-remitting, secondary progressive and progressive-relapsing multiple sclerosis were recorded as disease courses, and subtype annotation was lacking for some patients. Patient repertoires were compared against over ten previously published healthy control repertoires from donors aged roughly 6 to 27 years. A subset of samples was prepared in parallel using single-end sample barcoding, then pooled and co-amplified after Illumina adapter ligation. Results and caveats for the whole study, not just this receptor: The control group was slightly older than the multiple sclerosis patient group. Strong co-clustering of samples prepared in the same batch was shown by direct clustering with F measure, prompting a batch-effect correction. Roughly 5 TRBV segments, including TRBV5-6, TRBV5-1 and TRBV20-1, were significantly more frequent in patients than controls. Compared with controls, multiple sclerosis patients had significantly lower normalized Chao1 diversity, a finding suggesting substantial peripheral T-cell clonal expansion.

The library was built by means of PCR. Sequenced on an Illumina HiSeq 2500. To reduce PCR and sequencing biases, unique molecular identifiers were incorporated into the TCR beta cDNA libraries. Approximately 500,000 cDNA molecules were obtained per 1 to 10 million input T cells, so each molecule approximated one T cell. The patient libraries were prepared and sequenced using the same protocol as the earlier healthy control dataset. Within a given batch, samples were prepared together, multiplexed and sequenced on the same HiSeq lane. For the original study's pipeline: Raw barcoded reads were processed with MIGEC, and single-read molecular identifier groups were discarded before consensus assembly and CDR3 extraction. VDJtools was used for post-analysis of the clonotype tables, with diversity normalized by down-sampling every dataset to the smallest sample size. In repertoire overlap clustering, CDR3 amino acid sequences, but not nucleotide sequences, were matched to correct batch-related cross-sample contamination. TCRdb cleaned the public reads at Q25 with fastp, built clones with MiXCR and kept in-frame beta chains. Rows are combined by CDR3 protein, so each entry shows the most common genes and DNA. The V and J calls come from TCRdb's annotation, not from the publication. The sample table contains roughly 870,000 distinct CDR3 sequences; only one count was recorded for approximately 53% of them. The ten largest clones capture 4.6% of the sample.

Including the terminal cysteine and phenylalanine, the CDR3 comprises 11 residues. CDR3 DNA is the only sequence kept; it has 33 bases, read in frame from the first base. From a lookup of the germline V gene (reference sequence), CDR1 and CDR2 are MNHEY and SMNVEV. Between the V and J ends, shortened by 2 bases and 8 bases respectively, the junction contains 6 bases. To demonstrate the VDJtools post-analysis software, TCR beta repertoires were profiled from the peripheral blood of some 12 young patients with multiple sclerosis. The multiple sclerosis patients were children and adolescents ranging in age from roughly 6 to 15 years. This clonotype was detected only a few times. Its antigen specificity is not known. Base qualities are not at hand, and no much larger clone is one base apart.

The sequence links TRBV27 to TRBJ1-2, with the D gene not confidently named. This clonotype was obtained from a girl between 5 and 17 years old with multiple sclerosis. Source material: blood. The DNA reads TGTGCCAGCAGTTTAGGACTAGGCTACACCTTC. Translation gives CASSLGLGYTF.